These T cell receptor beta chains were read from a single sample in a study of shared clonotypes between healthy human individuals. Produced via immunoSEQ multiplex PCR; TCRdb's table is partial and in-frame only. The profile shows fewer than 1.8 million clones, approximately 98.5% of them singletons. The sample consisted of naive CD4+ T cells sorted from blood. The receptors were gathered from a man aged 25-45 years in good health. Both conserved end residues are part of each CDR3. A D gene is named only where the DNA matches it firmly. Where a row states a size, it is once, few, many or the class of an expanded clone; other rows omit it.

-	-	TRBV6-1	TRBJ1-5	CASSEAQGFQPQHF	TGTGCCAGCAGTGAAGCGCAAGGGTTCCAGCCCCAGCATTTT
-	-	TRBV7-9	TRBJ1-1	CASSPQGTEAFF	TGTGCCAGCAGCCCACAAGGCACTGAAGCTTTCTTT
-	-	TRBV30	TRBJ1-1	CAWSGRDPEAFF	TGTGCCTGGAGTGGCCGGGACCCTGAAGCTTTCTTT
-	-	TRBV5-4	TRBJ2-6	CASSGRQGNSGANVLTF	TGTGCCAGCAGCGGCCGTCAGGGAAACTCTGGGGCCAACGTCCTGACTTTC
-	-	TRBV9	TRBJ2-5	CASSVAPIETQYF	TGTGCCAGCAGCGTAGCCCCCATCGAGACCCAGTACTTC
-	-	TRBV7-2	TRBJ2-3	CASSRELDTGDTQYF	TGTGCCAGCAGCCGAGAGCTGGATACCGGAGATACGCAGTATTTT
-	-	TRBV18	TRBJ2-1	CASSPTGNNEQFF	TGTGCCAGCTCACCAACAGGCAACAATGAGCAGTTCTTC
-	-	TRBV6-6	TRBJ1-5	CASSFREHQPQHF	TGTGCCAGCAGTTTCAGGGAACATCAGCCCCAGCATTTT
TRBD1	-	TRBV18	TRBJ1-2	CASSPNPGTGYGYTF	TGTGCCAGCTCACCGAATCCCGGGACAGGGTACGGCTACACCTTC
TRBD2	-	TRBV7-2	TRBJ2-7	CASSLSGRALYEQYF	TGTGCCAGCAGCCTAAGCGGGAGGGCCTTATACGAGCAGTACTTC
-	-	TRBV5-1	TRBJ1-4	CASSLVNEKLFF	TGCGCCAGCAGCTTGGTAAATGAAAAACTGTTTTTT
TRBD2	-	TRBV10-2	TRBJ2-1	CASSRESGRAEGEQFF	TGCGCCAGCTCCCGAGAAAGCGGGAGGGCCGAGGGTGAGCAGTTCTTC
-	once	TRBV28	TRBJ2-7	CASKKMSYEQYF	TGTGCCAGCAAAAAAATGTCCTACGAGCAGTACTTC
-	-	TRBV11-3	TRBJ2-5	CASNRGSGYEETQYF	TGTGCCAGCAACCGGGGTAGCGGATATGAAGAGACCCAGTACTTC
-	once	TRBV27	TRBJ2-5	CASSLGQETQYF	TGTGCCAGCAGTTTAGGGCAAGAGACCCAGTACTTC
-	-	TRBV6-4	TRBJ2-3	CASSESGTTDTQYF	TGTGCCAGCAGTGAGTCCGGGACCACAGATACGCAGTATTTT
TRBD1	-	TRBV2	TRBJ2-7	CASSEKGTGKTF	TGTGCCAGCAGTGAAAAGGGGACAGGGAAAACTTTC
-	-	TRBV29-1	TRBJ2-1	CSVTIPFPGVYNEQFF	TGCAGCGTTACCATACCCTTTCCAGGGGTTTACAATGAGCAGTTCTTC
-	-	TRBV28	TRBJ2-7	CASSLPAGEQYF	TGTGCCAGCAGTTTGCCGGCTGGCGAGCAGTACTTC
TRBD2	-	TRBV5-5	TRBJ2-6	CASSGGLSGANVLTF	TGTGCCAGCAGCGGGGGACTATCTGGGGCCAACGTCCTGACTTTC
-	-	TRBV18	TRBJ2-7	CASSLRDLIPSSYEQYF	TGTGCCAGCTCACTGAGAGATCTCATCCCAAGCTCTTACGAGCAGTACTTC
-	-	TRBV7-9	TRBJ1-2	CASSLSLTQGYGYTF	TGTGCCAGCAGCTTATCTTTGACACAGGGCTATGGCTACACCTTC
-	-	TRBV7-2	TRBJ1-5	CASSPNVVPPYSNQPQHF	TGTGCCAGCAGCCCCAATGTCGTGCCCCCTTACAGCAATCAGCCCCAGCATTTT
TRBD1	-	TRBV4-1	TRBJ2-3	CASSQTRDRVTIDTQYF	TGCGCCAGCAGCCAGACAAGGGACAGGGTGACAATAGATACGCAGTATTTT
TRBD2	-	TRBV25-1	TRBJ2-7	CASSEYSGRSYEQYF	TGTGCCAGCAGTGAATATAGCGGGAGGTCCTACGAGCAGTACTTC
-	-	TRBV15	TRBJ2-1	CATSIAMSTSTEQFF	TGTGCCACCAGCATCGCCATGAGCACTAGCACTGAGCAGTTCTTC
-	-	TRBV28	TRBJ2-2	CASSSIGGNTGELFF	TGTGCCAGCAGTTCTATAGGGGGGAACACCGGGGAGCTGTTTTTT
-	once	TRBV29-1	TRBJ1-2	CSVPGTLNYGYTF	TGCAGCGTTCCAGGGACCCTTAACTATGGCTACACCTTC
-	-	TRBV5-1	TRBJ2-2	CASSLLIASNTGELFF	TGCGCCAGCAGCTTGCTTATAGCATCGAACACCGGGGAGCTGTTTTTT
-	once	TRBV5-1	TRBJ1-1	CASSSGQVGWSTEAFF	TGCGCCAGCAGCTCTGGACAAGTAGGCTGGAGCACTGAAGCTTTCTTT
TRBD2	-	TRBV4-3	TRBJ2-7	CASSQETMPGGEQYF	TGCGCCAGCAGCCAAGAAACTATGCCGGGGGGCGAGCAGTACTTC
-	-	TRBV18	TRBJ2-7	CASSPGTDSYEQYF	TGTGCCAGCTCACCAGGGACGGACTCCTACGAGCAGTACTTC
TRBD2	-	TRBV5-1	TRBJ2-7	CASSLEASGTYYEQYF	TGCGCCAGCAGCTTGGAGGCTAGCGGGACGTACTACGAGCAGTACTTC
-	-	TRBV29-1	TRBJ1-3	CSVLLSGNTIYF	TGCAGCGTTCTTTTATCTGGAAACACCATATATTTT
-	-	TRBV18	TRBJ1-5	CASSPGAGQPQHF	TGTGCCAGCTCACCAGGGGCGGGACAGCCCCAGCATTTT
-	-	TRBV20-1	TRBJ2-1	CSASPGDEQFF	TGCAGTGCTAGTCCGGGGGATGAGCAGTTCTTC
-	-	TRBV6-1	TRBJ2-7	CASSTTGYYEQYF	TGTGCCAGCAGTACGACAGGTTACTACGAGCAGTACTTC
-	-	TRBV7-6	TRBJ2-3	CASSLARLALPEDTQYF	TGTGCCAGCAGCTTAGCGCGGCTAGCGCTTCCCGAGGATACGCAGTATTTT
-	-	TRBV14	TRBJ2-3	CASSQLAPQGQYF	TGTGCCAGCAGCCAGCTAGCACCTCAGGGGCAGTATTTT
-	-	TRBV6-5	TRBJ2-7	CASSYSYYLSYEQYF	TGTGCCAGCAGTTACTCCTACTATCTCTCCTACGAGCAGTACTTC